What follows are 19 T cell receptor beta chains derived from one specimen sequenced in a study of OX40 agonist ivuxolimab in advanced cancers. Clones were read by immunoSEQ multiplex PCR, and TCRdb kept only the in-frame ones, dropping some. This sample has 55,000 to 75,000 clones, with around 84% found just once. The source material was CD4+ or CD8+ T cells sorted from blood, sampled in a trial of the OX40 agonist ivuxolimab. These receptors were obtained from an adult with an advanced solid tumor such as melanoma, head and neck, liver or kidney cancer.

The J gene is TRBJ1-2, the V gene TRBV29-1; D is unclear. Per germline, CDR1 SQVTM and CDR2 ANQGSEA. V was clipped by 6 bases and J by 5 bases, with 16 bases between them. CDR3 length: 13 amino acids. The CDR3 sequence is CSVGLAGHYGYTF. The CDR3 DNA reads as TGCAGCGTCGGACTGGCCGGCCATTATGGCTACACCTTC.

V usage is TRBV6-5 and J usage is TRBJ2-1, with a weak D call TRBD2 (7 bases). The CDR3 runs to 14 residues. Germline-derived CDR1 and CDR2 are MNHEY and SVGAGI. V shed 9 bases and J shed 5 bases, with 17 bases lying between them. The CDR3 spells CASCLGAGDNEQFF. The DNA of the CDR3 is TGTGCCAGTTGTTTGGGGGCGGGAGACAATGAGCAGTTCTTC.

V is TRBV18 and J is TRBJ2-3; D gene unclear. CDR1 KGHSH and CDR2 LQKENI come from the germline V gene. V was pared by 2 bases and J by 4 bases, with 10 bases between. The CDR3 has 14 amino acids. In DNA, the CDR3 is TGTGCCAGCTCACCAGACCAGGCGGCAGATACGCAGTATTTT. Translation gives CASSPDQAADTQYF.

The rearrangement links TRBV15 to TRBJ1-1; D is ambiguous. V shed 4 bases and J shed 3 bases, with 6 bases lying between them. Germline CDR1 LNHNV, CDR2 YYDKDF (reference sequence). The CDR3 sequence is 12 residues long. CDR3: CATSTGDTEAFF. Written as DNA, the CDR3 is TGTGCCACCAGCACGGGTGACACTGAAGCTTTCTTT.

The chain uses TRBV29-1 and TRBJ1-2; TRBD1 aligns across 8 bases. From germline, CDR1 is SQVTM and CDR2 ANQGSEA. J was trimmed by 8 bases and V by 1 base; bases with no gene match: 12. The CDR3 runs 15 residues. The CDR3 DNA is TGCAGCGTTGAAGCGCCCCCCAGGGGGCGCGAAGGCTACACCTTC. Protein sequence: CSVEAPPRGREGYTF.

In nucleotides, the CDR3 is TGTGCCAGCAGCTTAAATCCACAGGGAACTGAAGCTTTCTTT. Protein: CASSLNPQGTEAFF. V usage is TRBV7-2 and J usage is TRBJ1-1, with D possibly matching TRBD1 (6 bases). The V end lost 2 bases, the J end lost 5 bases, and 12 bases lay between the germline ends. Germline V lookup: CDR1 SGHTA, CDR2 FQGNSA. The CDR3 is 14 residues long.

This chain connects TRBV29-1 to TRBJ2-3, with D perhaps matching TRBD2 (6 bases). The V gene lost 7 bases and the J gene lost 2 bases, with 13 bases spanning the gap. Germline V lookup: CDR1 SQVTM, CDR2 ANQGSEA. The CDR3 loop spans 13 amino acids. In DNA, the CDR3 is TGCAGCGCCGCCCGGGGGTTCACAGATACGCAGTATTTT. This encodes CSAARGFTDTQYF.

This chain joins TRBV30 and TRBJ2-7, with D perhaps matching TRBD2 (6 bases). The CDR3 runs 13 residues. V was cut by 1 base and J by 0 bases, with 7 bases left in between. Germline-derived CDR1 and CDR2 are GTSNPN and SVGIG (reference sequence). The CDR3 nucleotides are TGTGCCTGGAGTGACGGGGGCTCCTACGAGCAGTACTTC. This codes for CAWSDGGSYEQYF.

The chain links TRBV5-1 to TRBJ2-1; D might be TRBD2 (6 bases). The V end lost 8 bases, the J end lost 7 bases, and 13 bases lay between the germline ends. The CDR3 length is 12 residues. In germline, CDR1 is SGHRS, CDR2 YFSETQ. Here the CDR3 reads CASKEGRNEQFF. The DNA of the CDR3 is TGCGCCAGTAAGGAGGGCCGGAATGAGCAGTTCTTC.

V gene TRBV2 combines with J gene TRBJ2-7; D is possibly TRBD1 (5 bases). The length of the CDR3 is 12 residues. CDR1 and CDR2 from the germline V gene are SNHLY and FYNNEI. The V end was cut by 4 bases, the J end by 7 bases, with 11 bases between. The CDR3 spells CASSVKQGEQYF. CDR3 sequence (DNA): TGTGCCAGCAGTGTGAAGCAGGGAGAGCAGTACTTC.

V gene TRBV2 combines with J gene TRBJ2-2; TRBD1 matches 9 bases. After removal of 8 bases from V and 0 bases from J, the junction contained 4 bases not matched to a gene. The CDR3 totals 15 residues. Germline loops: CDR1 SNHLY, CDR2 FYNNEI. Written as DNA, the CDR3 is TGTGCCAGCGGGGGACAGGGTGCGAACACCGGGGAGCTGTTTTTT. It yields the protein CASGGQGANTGELFF.

The genes are TRBV5-6 and TRBJ1-5; D is undetermined. CDR3 length: 17 residues. With 2 bases removed from V and 5 bases from J, the gap between germline ends came to 20 bases. Germline loops: CDR1 SGHDT, CDR2 YYEEEE. The CDR3 here is CASSLRGSSGEDQPQHF. DNA for the CDR3: TGTGCCAGCAGCTTACGAGGCAGCTCGGGAGAGGATCAGCCCCAGCATTTT. Drawing the rest from reference TRBV5-6 and TRBJ1-5, the complete variable domain is DAGVTQSPTHLIKTRGQQVTLRCSPKSGHDTVSWYQQALGQGPQFIFQYYEEEERQRGNFPDRFSGHQFPNYSSELNVNALLLGDSALYLCASSLRGSSGEDQPQHFGDGTRLSIL.

This clone was counted a single time. The chain carries TRBV5-4 and TRBJ1-1, with D tentatively TRBD1 (6 bases). The germline CDR1 and CDR2 sequences are SGHNT and YYREEE (reference sequence). The CDR3 contains 15 residues. Trimming shortened V by 2 bases and J by 0 bases, and 11 bases separated the two germline ends. Written as DNA, the CDR3 is TGTGCCAGCAGCTTCGGACAGAACTTGAACACTGAAGCTTTCTTT. Amino acids: CASSFGQNLNTEAFF.

This sequence joins TRBV9 and TRBJ2-1; 7 nucleotides line up with TRBD2. The V and J ends lost 4 bases and 0 bases, in that order; junction bases with no gene match: 7. There are 16 residues in the CDR3. Germline V gives CDR1 SGDLS, CDR2 YYNGEE. CDR3 DNA sequence: TGTGCCAGCAGCCAGGTGGGCGGGAGCTCCTACAATGAGCAGTTCTTC. It is translated as CASSQVGGSSYNEQFF.

J is TRBJ2-7 and V is TRBV18; 7 bases are a match to TRBD1. This CDR3 contains 15 residues. CDR1 is KGHSH and CDR2 is LQKENI in the germline V gene. The junction had 9 bases not matched to a gene; V was cut back by 2 bases and J by 5 bases. The CDR3 loop reads CASSPYTGEMNEQYF. Here the CDR3 DNA reads TGTGCCAGCTCACCATATACAGGGGAAATGAACGAGCAGTACTTC.

In its sample, this clone was seen once. This chain connects TRBV6-5 to TRBJ2-5, with 8 bases identical to TRBD2. This CDR3 region has 15 residues. Germline V gene data show CDR1 as MNHEY and CDR2 as SVGAGI. V was pared by 2 bases and J by 4 bases, with 6 bases of the junction left unmatched. The CDR3, as DNA: TGTGCCAGCAGTTACCCCGGGGGGGGCGGAGAGACCCAGTACTTC. Protein: CASSYPGGGGETQYF.

The V and J genes are TRBV2 and TRBJ1-5; 9 nucleotides line up with TRBD1. Germline V lookup: CDR1 SNHLY, CDR2 FYNNEI. J lost 7 bases, V lost 7 bases, and 8 bases had no gene match. This CDR3 has 14 residues. In DNA form, the CDR3 reads TGTGCCAGCATGATACAGGGGGCGGGACAGCCCCAGCATTTT. Its protein product is CASMIQGAGQPQHF.

The chain joins TRBV19 to TRBJ2-5; tentative D call: TRBD2 (6 bases). Trimming removed 5 bases from V and 1 base from J, with 8 bases in between. The germline gives CDR1 LNHDA, CDR2 SQIVND (reference sequence). The CDR3 has 13 residues. CDR3 sequence reads: CASSREPQETQYF. CDR3 DNA sequence: TGTGCCAGTAGTCGGGAGCCCCAAGAGACCCAGTACTTC.

The chain is built from TRBV11-2 and TRBJ1-1, with a tentative D call TRBD1 (5 bases). Germline V CDR1 and CDR2: SGHAT, FQNNGV. Between the trimmed V and J ends, which lost 7 bases and 1 base, there was a span of 13 bases. The CDR3 runs 14 residues. The DNA of the CDR3 is TGTGCCAGCACCGGCTTCGGGGGGAACACTGAAGCTTTCTTT. As protein: CASTGFGGNTEAFF.